A selection of T cell receptor beta chains follows, all from one sample in a study of blood T cells in healthy people across ages. From the 5' RACE reads, TCRdb called clonotypes with MiXCR, one entry per CDR3 protein. The top ten clones hold roughly 7.7% of a sample with some 1.4 million distinct CDR3 sequences, around 42% of them seen once. What was sequenced was blood. These receptor sequences come from a woman aged 18-30 years in good health. Each CDR3 is given with its conserved first and last residue. A D gene is named only where the DNA matches it firmly. Clone size is shown for a subset of rows, as once, few, many or a class of expanded clone.

V gene	J gene	D gene	clone size	CDR3 DNA	CDR3 protein
TRBV10-3	TRBJ2-7	TRBD1	.	TGTGCCATCAGAGAACAGGGGGGCACCTCCTACGAGCAGTACTTC	CAIREQGGTSYEQYF
TRBV5-1	TRBJ2-7	TRBD2	few	TGCGCCAGCAGCACGGGACTAACCACCTACGAGCAGTACTTC	CASSTGLTTYEQYF
TRBV7-9	TRBJ2-7	.	few	TGTGCCAGCAGCCACCGGGACAACACCTACGAGCAGTACTTC	CASSHRDNTYEQYF
TRBV3-1	TRBJ2-1	.	.	TGTGCCAGCAGCCAACACGCGGGGGCCCTTTACAATGAGCAGTTCTTC	CASSQHAGALYNEQFF
TRBV5-1	TRBJ2-5	.	.	TGCGCCAGCAGCAACGACCGGGGCAGCCAAGAGACCCAGTACTTC	CASSNDRGSQETQYF
TRBV7-6	TRBJ2-6	.	.	TGTGCCAGCAACACTAGAAGCTCTGGGGCCAACGTCCTGACTTTC	CASNTRSSGANVLTF
TRBV4-2	TRBJ2-1	.	.	TGTGCCAGCAGCCAATCGGCGGCAAATGAGCAGTTCTTC	CASSQSAANEQFF
TRBV27	TRBJ2-7	TRBD2	.	TGTGCCAGCAGTCCTGGTAGCGGGGGGGTCGACAATGAGCAGTACTTC	CASSPGSGGVDNEQYF
TRBV20-1	TRBJ2-3	TRBD2	once	TGCAGTGCTAGAAGCGGACTAGCGGGGACAGATACGCAGTATTTT	CSARSGLAGTDTQYF
TRBV7-7	TRBJ2-1	TRBD2	.	TGTGCCAGCAGCTCCCGACTAGCGGGAGGGTCCCCATCATACAATGAGCAGTTCTTC	CASSSRLAGGSPSYNEQFF
TRBV3-1	TRBJ2-3	TRBD2	.	TGTGCCAGCAGCCAAATATCTATTAGCGGGGCTTTCACAGATACGCAGTATTTT	CASSQISISGAFTDTQYF
TRBV9	TRBJ1-6	.	.	TGTGCCAGCAGCGTAGGGGTCGAGGATTCACCCCTCCACTTT	CASSVGVEDSPLHF
TRBV6-5	TRBJ1-4	.	.	TGTGCCAGCAGTTACTCGAGGGGTGGGACTAATGAAAAACTGTTTTTT	CASSYSRGGTNEKLFF
TRBV29-1	TRBJ1-2	.	few	TGCAGCGTTGAAGAGGGCTTCGGCTATGGCTACACCTTC	CSVEEGFGYGYTF
TRBV15	TRBJ2-7	TRBD2	.	TGTGCCACCAGCAGAGAGCGGGAGGGCCATCCCTACAATGAGCAGTACTTC	CATSREREGHPYNEQYF